This paragraph reports one T cell receptor beta chain. Its antigen is not identified. Individual cDNA molecules each carried unique molecular identifiers attached by the library. In TCRdb, the RACE reads were re-called with MiXCR into one record per CDR3 protein. The sample contains about 190,000 distinct CDR3 sequences, about 22% of which appear only once. The entry originates in a study of human T cells and chemical hapten exposure. Regarding the study as a whole: TCRs exceeding a frequency of 1 in 1000 stayed unchanged under DPC sensitization. Healthy people's immune response may differ from that of the donors, who had alopecia.

Germline trimming cut 4 bases from V and 4 bases from J; bases unmatched to any gene: 8. The germline V gene has CDR1 MNHEY and CDR2 SVGAGI. The CDR3 spans 15 residues. Time point specified: patch test 3, about 24 weeks after DPC sensitization. Stated treatment: therapeutic diphenylcyclopropenone sensitization with weekly scalp DPC. The sequence was collected from a woman aged 40 to 50 with alopecia areata. Some clones in this sample may be carry-over from other donors' samples. The V and J genes are TRBV6-5 and TRBJ2-7; the match to TRBD1 covers 9 bases. Material: whole blood, obtained in connection with sensitization to the hapten diphenylcyclopropenone (DPC). The CDR3 sequence: CASSLGGQGMYEQYF. The CDR3 DNA reads as TGTGCCAGCAGTTTAGGGGGACAGGGAATGTACGAGCAGTACTTC.